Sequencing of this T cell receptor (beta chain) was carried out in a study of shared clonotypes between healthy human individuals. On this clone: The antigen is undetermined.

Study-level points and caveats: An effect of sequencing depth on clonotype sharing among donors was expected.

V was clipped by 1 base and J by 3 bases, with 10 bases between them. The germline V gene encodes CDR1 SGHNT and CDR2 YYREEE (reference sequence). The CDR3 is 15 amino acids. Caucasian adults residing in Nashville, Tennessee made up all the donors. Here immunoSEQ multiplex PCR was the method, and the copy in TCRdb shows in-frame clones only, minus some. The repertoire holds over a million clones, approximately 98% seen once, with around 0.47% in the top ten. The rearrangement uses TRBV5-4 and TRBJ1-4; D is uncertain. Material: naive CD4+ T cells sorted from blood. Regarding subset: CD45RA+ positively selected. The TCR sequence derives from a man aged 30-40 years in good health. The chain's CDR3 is CASSLKTRANEKLFF. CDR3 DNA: TGTGCCAGCAGCTTGAAAACCCGAGCTAATGAAAAACTGTTTTTT.